This T cell receptor beta chain was identified during a study of blood T cells in healthy people across ages. The CDR3 is 14 residues long. Trimming took 5 bases from V and 6 from J; bases not matched to a gene: 9. The germline gives CDR1 SGHTA, CDR2 FQGTGA. The authors ran a second PCR of about 6 to 12 cycles using a sample-barcoded 5' primer and a J-beta primer mix. Template switching added a 12-random-nucleotide identifier to every cDNA molecule. Every sample produced at least 3 million CDR3-containing paired-end reads. TCRdb re-called the 5' RACE reads through MiXCR, storing one row per CDR3 protein. The data show over 1,500,000 distinct CDR3 sequences, about 39% seen once. As to this clonotype: Its antigen remains unidentified.

General study points: TCR beta diversity, measured per million T cells, fell in a roughly linear way with age.

Sequencing used blood. The V and J genes are TRBV7-3 and TRBJ1-1, with 7 positions matching TRBD1. This clonotype was obtained from a human donor in good health. The CDR3 loop reads CASSRDRAGSEAFF. The CDR3 DNA is TGTGCCAGCAGCCGCGACAGGGCTGGCTCTGAAGCTTTCTTT.